This T cell receptor beta chain was retrieved from a study of graft-versus-host responses after intestinal transplantation. J gave up 11 bases and V 4 bases, and 23 bases lay outside the gene matches. The CDR3 totals 18 residues. Per the germline V gene, CDR1 is KGHSH and CDR2 is LQKENI. Clones were sequenced by immunoSEQ multiplex PCR, and TCRdb holds only the in-frame ones, with some missing. The sample shows 90,000 to 120,000 clones, around 90% of them seen only once. With respect to this clone: Its target is not known.

The chain recombines TRBV18 with TRBJ1-3; 7 bases map to TRBD1. The sequencing used unstimulated CD4+ T cells sorted from spleen or lymph node cells, collected before transplant. The clonotype comes from a human donor who was the organ donor for an intestinal transplant. The CDR3 sequence: CASSQISTSGQLSNAIYF. CDR3 nucleotide sequence: TGTGCCAGCTCACAGATATCAACGTCGGGACAGCTCTCGAACGCCATATATTTT.